This T cell receptor (beta chain) was captured by sequencing in a study of T-cell reconstitution after alpha-beta-depleted transplantation in children (dated by TCRdb to 2016 to 2017). Notes on the research overall: T-cell immune reconstitution after TCRalphabeta/CD19-depleted allogeneic hematopoietic cell transplantation in children was quantitatively tracked in the study by means of TCR repertoire profiling.

Libraries were built with PCR. The sample was run on an Illumina HiSeq 2500. Molecular barcoding was employed in the preparation of TCR libraries, with unique molecular identifiers being used to normalize TCRbeta repertoire quantification. TCRdb redid the processing of the public reads, applying fastp at Q25 and MiXCR, and retained in-frame beta chains. One record per CDR3 amino acid sequence lists the most common genes and DNA. This sample gives about 580,000 distinct CDR3 sequences in total; roughly 23% of them show up just once. 13% to 15% of the sample comes from the top ten. Concerning this clonotype: What antigen it recognizes has not been identified. Per-base qualities were not stored, and no clone one base away is much larger.

The treatment or condition tag for this specimen amounts to: allogeneic hematopoietic cell transplantation with graft depleted of TCRalphabeta T cells and CD19 B cells. The children who served as transplant recipients had been given grafts of TCRalphabeta/CD19-depleted allogeneic hematopoietic cells. The paper as a whole reports these results and caveats: In some patients, high TCRbeta diversity at day 60 was attributed to recipient T cells and intrathymic progenitors that had survived conditioning. About two months after transplant, the apparently early recovery of alphabetaT-cell counts reportedly depended on just several hundred clones that had expanded rapidly and came from non-depleted graft cells. Over the following months the frequencies of hyperexpanded clones went down, and after one year T-cell counts and TCRbeta diversity were mostly credited to newly produced T cells.

The sample was PBMCs, mostly from graft donor cells, taken 360 days after TCRalphabeta/CD19-depleted stem cell transplant. The TCR was taken from a boy under two years old who had a stem cell transplant for acute myeloid leukemia, so the T cells may come from the graft donor.

The CDR3 protein: CASSLEVLGEQYF. In nucleotides, the sequence is TGTGCCAGCAGCTTAGAGGTCCTCGGGGAGCAGTACTTC. The chain couples TRBV11-2 to TRBJ2-7; the D gene lacks a confident call. The cysteine opens and the phenylalanine closes a CDR3 of 13 amino acids. The read is trimmed to its CDR3 DNA, 39 bases read in frame from base 1. For CDR1 and CDR2, the germline V gene lists SGHAT and FQNNGV. V is shortened by 0 bases, J by 7 bases, and the region joining them spans 10 bases.